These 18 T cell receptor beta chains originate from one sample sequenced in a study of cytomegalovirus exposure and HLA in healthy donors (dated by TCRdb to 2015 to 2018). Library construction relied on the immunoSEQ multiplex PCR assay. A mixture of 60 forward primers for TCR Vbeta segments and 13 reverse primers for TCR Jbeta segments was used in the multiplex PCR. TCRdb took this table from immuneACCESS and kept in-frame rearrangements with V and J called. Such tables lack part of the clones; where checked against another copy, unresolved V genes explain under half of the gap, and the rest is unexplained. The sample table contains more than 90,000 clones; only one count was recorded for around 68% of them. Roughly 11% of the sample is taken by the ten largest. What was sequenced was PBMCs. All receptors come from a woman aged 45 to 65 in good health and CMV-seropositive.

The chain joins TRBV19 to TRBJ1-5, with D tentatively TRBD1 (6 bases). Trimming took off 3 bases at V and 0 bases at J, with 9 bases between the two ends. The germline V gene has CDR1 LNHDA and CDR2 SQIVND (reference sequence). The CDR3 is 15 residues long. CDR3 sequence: CASSIGQHSNQPQHF. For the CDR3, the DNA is TGTGCCAGTAGTATCGGACAGCATAGCAATCAGCCCCAGCATTTT. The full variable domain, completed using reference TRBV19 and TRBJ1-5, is DGGITQSPKYLFRKEGQNVTLSCEQNLNHDAMYWYRQDPGQGLRLIYYSQIVNDFQKGDIAEGYSVSREKKESFPLTVTSAQKNPTAFYLCASSIGQHSNQPQHFGDGTRLSIL.

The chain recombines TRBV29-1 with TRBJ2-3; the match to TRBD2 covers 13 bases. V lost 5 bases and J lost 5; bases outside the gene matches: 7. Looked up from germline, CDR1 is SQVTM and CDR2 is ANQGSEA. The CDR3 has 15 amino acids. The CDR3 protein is CSVYGLAGVGDTQYF. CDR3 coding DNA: TGCAGCGTTTACGGACTAGCGGGAGTTGGAGATACGCAGTATTTT.

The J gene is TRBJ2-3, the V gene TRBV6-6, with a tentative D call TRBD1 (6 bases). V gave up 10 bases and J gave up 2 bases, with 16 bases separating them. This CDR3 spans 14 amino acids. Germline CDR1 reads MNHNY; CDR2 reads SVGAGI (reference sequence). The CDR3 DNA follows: TGTGCCAACACGGACAGCTTTAACACAGATACGCAGTATTTT. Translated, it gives CANTDSFNTDTQYF.

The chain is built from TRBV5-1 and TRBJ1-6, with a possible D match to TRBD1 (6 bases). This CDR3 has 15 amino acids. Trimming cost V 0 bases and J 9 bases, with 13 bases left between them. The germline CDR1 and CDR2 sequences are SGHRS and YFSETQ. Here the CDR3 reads CASSLDGDKRSPLHF. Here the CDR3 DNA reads TGCGCCAGCAGCTTGGATGGGGACAAACGTTCACCCCTCCACTTT.

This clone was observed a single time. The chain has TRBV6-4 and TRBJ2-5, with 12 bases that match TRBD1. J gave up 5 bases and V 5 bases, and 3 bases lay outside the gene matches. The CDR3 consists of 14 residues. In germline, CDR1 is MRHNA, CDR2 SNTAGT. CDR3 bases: TGTGCCAGCAGTCCCGGGACAGGGGGCGAGACCCAGTACTTC. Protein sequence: CASSPGTGGETQYF.

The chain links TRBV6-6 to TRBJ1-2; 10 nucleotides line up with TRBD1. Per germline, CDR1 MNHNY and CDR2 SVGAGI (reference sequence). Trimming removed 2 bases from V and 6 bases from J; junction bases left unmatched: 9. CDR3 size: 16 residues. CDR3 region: CASSYRAGTGENGYTF. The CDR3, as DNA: TGTGCCAGCAGTTACAGGGCCGGGACAGGGGAAAATGGCTACACCTTC.

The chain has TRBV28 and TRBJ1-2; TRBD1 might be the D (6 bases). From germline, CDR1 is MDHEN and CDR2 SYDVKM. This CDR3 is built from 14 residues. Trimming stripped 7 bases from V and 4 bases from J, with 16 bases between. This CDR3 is CASTRWTASYGYTF. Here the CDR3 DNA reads TGTGCCAGCACCCGATGGACAGCGAGCTATGGCTACACCTTC.

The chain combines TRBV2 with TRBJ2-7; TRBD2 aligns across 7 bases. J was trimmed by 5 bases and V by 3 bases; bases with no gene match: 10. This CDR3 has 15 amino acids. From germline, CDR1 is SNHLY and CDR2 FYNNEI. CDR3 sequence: CASSDGTGGRDEQYF. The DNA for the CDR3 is TGTGCCAGCAGTGATGGAACGGGGGGAAGGGACGAGCAGTACTTC.

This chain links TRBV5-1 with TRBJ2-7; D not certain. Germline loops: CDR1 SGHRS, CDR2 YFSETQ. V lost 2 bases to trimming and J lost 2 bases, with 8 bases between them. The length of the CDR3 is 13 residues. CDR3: CASSFDNTYEQYF. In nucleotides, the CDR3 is TGCGCCAGCAGCTTCGACAACACCTACGAGCAGTACTTC.

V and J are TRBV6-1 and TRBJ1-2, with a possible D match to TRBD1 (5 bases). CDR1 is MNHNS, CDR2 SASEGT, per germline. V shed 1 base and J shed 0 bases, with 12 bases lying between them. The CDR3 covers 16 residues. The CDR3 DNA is TGTGCCAGCAGTGAAGGGGGGGGAGGGACTAACTATGGCTACACCTTC. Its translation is CASSEGGGGTNYGYTF.

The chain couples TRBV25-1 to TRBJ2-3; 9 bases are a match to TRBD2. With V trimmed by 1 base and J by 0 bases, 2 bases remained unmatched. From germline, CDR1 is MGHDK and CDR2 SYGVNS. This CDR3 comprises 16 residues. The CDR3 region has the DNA TGTGCCAGCAGTGAATGGGCGGGAGGGAGCACAGATACGCAGTATTTT. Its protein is CASSEWAGGSTDTQYF.

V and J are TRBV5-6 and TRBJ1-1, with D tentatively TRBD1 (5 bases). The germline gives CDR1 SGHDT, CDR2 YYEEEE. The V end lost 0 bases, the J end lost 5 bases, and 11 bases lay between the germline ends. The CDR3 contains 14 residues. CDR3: CASSLVEGSTEAFF. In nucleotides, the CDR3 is TGTGCCAGCAGCTTGGTGGAGGGGTCGACTGAAGCTTTCTTT.

CDR3 in amino acids: CAWSGGTDTEAFF. The CDR3 coding sequence is TGTGCCTGGAGTGGGGGGACAGACACTGAAGCTTTCTTT. The chain links TRBV30 to TRBJ1-1, with TRBD1 matching over 7 bases. Germline V CDR1 and CDR2: GTSNPN, SVGIG (reference sequence). Trimming cost V 1 base and J 3 bases; bases outside gene matches: 2. The CDR3 length is 13 residues. The variable domain in full, with the rest retrieved from reference TRBV30 and TRBJ1-1, is SQTIHQWPATLVQPVGSPLSLECTVEGTSNPNLYWYRQAAGRGLQLLFYSVGIGQISSEVPQNLSASRPQDRQFILSSKKLLLSDSGFYLCAWSGGTDTEAFFGQGTRLTVV.

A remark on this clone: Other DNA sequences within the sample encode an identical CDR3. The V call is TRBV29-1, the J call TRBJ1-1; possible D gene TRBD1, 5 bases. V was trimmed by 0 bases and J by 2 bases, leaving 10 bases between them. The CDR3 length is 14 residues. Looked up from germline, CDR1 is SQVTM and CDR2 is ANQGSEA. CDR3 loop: CSVEDRQGNTEAFF. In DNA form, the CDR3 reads TGCAGCGTTGAAGATCGCCAGGGAAACACTGAAGCTTTCTTT.

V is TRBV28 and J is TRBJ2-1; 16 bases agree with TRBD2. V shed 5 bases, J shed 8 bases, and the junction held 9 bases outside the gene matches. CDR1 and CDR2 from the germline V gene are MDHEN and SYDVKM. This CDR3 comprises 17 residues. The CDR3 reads CASSNAPGLAGGDEQFF. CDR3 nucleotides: TGTGCCAGCAGTAACGCGCCGGGACTAGCGGGAGGGGATGAGCAGTTCTTC.

In nucleotides, the CDR3 is TGCAGCGCCGGGGGTCCTAATGAAAAACTGTTTTTT. Amino acid sequence: CSAGGPNEKLFF. The J gene is TRBJ1-4, the V gene TRBV29-1; weak D call: TRBD1 (5 bases). V was pared by 7 bases and J by 3 bases, with 9 bases between. The CDR3 extends over 12 amino acids. Germline CDR1 and CDR2: SQVTM and ANQGSEA.

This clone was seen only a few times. CDR3 nucleotides: TGTGCCAGCAGCTTAGTACAGGCCTCCGAGCAGTACTTC. Translated, it gives CASSLVQASEQYF. V usage is TRBV7-9 and J usage is TRBJ2-7, with D tentatively TRBD1 (5 bases). This CDR3 contains 13 residues. Germline V lookup: CDR1 SEHNR, CDR2 FQNEAQ (reference sequence). The V end lost 1 base, the J end lost 6 bases, and 10 bases lay between the germline ends.

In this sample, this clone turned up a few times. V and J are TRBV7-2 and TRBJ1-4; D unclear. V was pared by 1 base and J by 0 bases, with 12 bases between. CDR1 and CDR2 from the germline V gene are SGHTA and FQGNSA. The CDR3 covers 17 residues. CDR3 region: CASSLENPLTTNEKLFF. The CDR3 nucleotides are TGTGCCAGCAGCTTAGAAAACCCACTGACAACTAATGAAAAACTGTTTTTT.